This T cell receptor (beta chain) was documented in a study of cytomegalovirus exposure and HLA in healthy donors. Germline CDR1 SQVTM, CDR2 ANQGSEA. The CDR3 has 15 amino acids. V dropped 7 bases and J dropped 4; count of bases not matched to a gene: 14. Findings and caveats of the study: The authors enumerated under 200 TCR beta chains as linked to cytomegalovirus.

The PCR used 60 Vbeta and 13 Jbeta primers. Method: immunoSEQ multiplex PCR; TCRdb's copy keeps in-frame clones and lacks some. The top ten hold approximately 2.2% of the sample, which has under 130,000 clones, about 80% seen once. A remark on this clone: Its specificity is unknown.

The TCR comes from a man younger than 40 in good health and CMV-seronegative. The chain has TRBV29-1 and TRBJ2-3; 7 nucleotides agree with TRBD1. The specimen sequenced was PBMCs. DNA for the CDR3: TGCAGCGCCCGAAGCCGGGACAGACGACCAGATACGCAGTATTTT. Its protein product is CSARSRDRRPDTQYF.